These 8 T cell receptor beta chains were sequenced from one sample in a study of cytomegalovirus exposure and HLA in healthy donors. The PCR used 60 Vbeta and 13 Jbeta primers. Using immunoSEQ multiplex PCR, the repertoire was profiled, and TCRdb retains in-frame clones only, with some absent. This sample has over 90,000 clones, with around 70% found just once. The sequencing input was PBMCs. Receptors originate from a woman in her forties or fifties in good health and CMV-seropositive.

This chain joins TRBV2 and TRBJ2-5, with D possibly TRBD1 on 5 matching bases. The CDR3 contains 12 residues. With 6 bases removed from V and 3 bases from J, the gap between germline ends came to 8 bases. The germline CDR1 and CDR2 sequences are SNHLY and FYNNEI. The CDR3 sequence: CASSIREETQYF. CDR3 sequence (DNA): TGTGCCAGCAGCATCAGGGAAGAGACCCAGTACTTC. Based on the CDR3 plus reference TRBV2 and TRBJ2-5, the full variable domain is EPEVTQTPSHQVTQMGQEVILRCVPISNHLYFYWYRQILGQKVEFLVSFYNNEISEKSEIFDDQFSVERPDGSNFTLKIRSTKLEDSAMYFCASSIREETQYFGPGTRLLVL.

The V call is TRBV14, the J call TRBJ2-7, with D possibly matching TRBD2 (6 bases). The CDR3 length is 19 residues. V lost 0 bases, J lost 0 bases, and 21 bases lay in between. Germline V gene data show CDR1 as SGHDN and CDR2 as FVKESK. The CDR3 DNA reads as TGTGCCAGCAGCCAAGAGGACCCCCTCGTTGCGGGGAGCTCCTACGAGCAGTACTTC. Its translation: CASSQEDPLVAGSSYEQYF. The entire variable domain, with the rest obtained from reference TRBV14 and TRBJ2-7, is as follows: EAGVTQFPSHSVIEKGQTVTLRCDPISGHDNLYWYRRVMGKEIKFLLHFVKESKQDESGMPNNRFLAERTGGTYSTLKVQPAELEDSGVYFCASSQEDPLVAGSSYEQYFGPGTRLTVT.

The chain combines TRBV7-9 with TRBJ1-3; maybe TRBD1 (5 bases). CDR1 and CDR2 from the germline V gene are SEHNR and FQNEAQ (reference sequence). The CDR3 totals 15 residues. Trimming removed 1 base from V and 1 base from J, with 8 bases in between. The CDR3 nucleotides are TGTGCCAGCAGCTTAGACCAGGGTTCTGGAAACACCATATATTTT. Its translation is CASSLDQGSGNTIYF.

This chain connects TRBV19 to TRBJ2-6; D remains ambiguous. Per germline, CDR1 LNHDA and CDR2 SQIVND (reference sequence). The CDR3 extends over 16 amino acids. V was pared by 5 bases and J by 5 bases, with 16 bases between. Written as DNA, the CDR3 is TGTGCCAGTAGTCCCCCCAAGGAGCTTAGGGCCAACGTCCTGACTTTC. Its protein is CASSPPKELRANVLTF.

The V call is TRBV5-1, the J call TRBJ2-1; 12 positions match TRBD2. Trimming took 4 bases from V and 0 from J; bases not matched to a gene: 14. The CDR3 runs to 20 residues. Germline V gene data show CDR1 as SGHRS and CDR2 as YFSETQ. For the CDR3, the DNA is TGCGCCAGCAGCCTGGGAAGGGGACTAGCGGGTTTAGGCTCCTACAATGAGCAGTTCTTC. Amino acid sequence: CASSLGRGLAGLGSYNEQFF.

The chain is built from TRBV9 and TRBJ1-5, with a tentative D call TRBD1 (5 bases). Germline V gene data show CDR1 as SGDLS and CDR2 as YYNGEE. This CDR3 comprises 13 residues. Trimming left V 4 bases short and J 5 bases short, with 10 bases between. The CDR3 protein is CASSQGSDQPQHF. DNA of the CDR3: TGTGCCAGCAGCCAGGGATCGGATCAGCCCCAGCATTTT.

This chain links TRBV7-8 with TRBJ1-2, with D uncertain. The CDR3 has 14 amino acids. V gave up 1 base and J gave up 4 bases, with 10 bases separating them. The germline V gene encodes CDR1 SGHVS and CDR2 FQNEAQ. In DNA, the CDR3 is TGTGCCAGCAGCTTAGGGCAGGTCACCTATGGCTACACCTTC. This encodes CASSLGQVTYGYTF.

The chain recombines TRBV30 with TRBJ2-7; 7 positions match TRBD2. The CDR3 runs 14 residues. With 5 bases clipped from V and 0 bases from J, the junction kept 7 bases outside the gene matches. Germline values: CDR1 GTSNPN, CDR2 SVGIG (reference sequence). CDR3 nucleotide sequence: TGTGCCTGGGCCTCTAGCGGAATCTCCTACGAGCAGTACTTC. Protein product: CAWASSGISYEQYF.